These 31 T cell receptor beta chains originate from one sample sequenced in a study of T cell responses to AZD1222 COVID-19 vaccine. TCRdb keeps only in-frame clones here, not all; method: immunoSEQ multiplex PCR. The sample records some 90,000 clones, around nine tenths being singletons. Sequencing was performed on peripheral blood, taken on day 0 of AZD1222 vaccination. These receptors all come from an adult in good health.

The chain recombines TRBV7-2 with TRBJ2-1, with D possibly TRBD1 on 6 matching bases. The CDR3 consists of 16 residues. The V end was cut by 4 bases, the J end by 0 bases, with 13 bases between. Germline assignment: CDR1 SGHTA and CDR2 FQGNSA. CDR3 DNA sequence: TGTGCCAGCAGCTATTCAGGGGATAGCTCCTACAATGAGCAGTTCTTC. Its protein product is CASSYSGDSSYNEQFF.

The rearrangement links TRBV10-3 to TRBJ2-3; 11 bases fit TRBD1. This CDR3 has 16 residues. In germline, CDR1 is ENHRY, CDR2 SYGVKD. Trimming at V came to 6 bases and at J to 8 bases, leaving 13 bases not matched to a gene. In DNA, the CDR3 is TGTGCCATCAGGTCCTCCACTGGACAGGGGGCTGGTACGCAGTATTTT. It encodes CAIRSSTGQGAGTQYF.

V is TRBV5-6 and J is TRBJ1-2; D possibly corresponds to TRBD1 (5 bases). CDR3 size: 15 residues. Germline loops: CDR1 SGHDT, CDR2 YYEEEE. The V gene lost 2 bases and the J gene lost 4 bases, with 15 bases spanning the gap. CDR3 sequence reads: CASSFLASQGYGYTF. The CDR3 DNA sequence: TGTGCCAGCAGCTTTCTAGCTTCTCAGGGCTATGGCTACACCTTC. Variable domain in full (rest from reference TRBV5-6 and TRBJ1-2): DAGVTQSPTHLIKTRGQQVTLRCSPKSGHDTVSWYQQALGQGPQFIFQYYEEEERQRGNFPDRFSGHQFPNYSSELNVNALLLGDSALYLCASSFLASQGYGYTFGSGTRLTVV.

This rearrangement joins TRBV28 to TRBJ1-1, with D tentatively TRBD1 (6 bases). CDR3 length equals 14 residues. Germline V gene sequence: CDR1 MDHEN, CDR2 SYDVKM. Trimming removed 2 bases from V and 5 bases from J, with 12 bases in between. The CDR3 loop reads CASSLGGARTEAFF. CDR3 DNA: TGTGCCAGCAGTTTAGGGGGGGCAAGGACTGAAGCTTTCTTT.

The chain employs TRBV27 and TRBJ2-3; maybe TRBD2 (8 bases). V was clipped by 6 bases and J by 3 bases, with 25 bases between them. Germline V gene sequence: CDR1 MNHEY, CDR2 SMNVEV (reference sequence). CDR3 length: 18 amino acids. The CDR3 bases are TGTGCCAGCAGCACTTTTGGGGACAGCGGGAGTTGGACAGATACGCAGTATTTT. It codes for CASSTFGDSGSWTDTQYF.

The chain employs TRBV7-2 and TRBJ2-7, with D perhaps given as TRBD1 or TRBD2 (5 bases each). With 2 bases removed from V and 2 bases from J, the gap between germline ends came to 13 bases. The germline CDR1 and CDR2 sequences are SGHTA and FQGNSA. This CDR3 comprises 15 residues. CDR3 bases: TGTGCCAGCAGCTTAAGTATCGGGGACGCCTACGAGCAGTACTTC. This encodes CASSLSIGDAYEQYF.

This chain joins TRBV3-1 (or the pseudogene TRBV3-2) and TRBJ1-2; D ambiguous. Germline loops: CDR1 LGHDT, CDR2 YNNKEL (reference sequence). This CDR3 has 11 residues. Trimming removed 0 bases at V and 8 bases at J, with 4 bases between. CDR3 DNA: TGTGCCAGCAGCCAAGATACCGGCTACACCTTC. Translated, it gives CASSQDTGYTF.

V and J are TRBV19 and TRBJ2-1; D is unclear. Germline loops: CDR1 LNHDA, CDR2 SQIVND (reference sequence). The V end was cut by 0 bases, the J end by 2 bases, with 11 bases between. This CDR3 spans 16 amino acids. The CDR3 DNA is TGTGCCAGTAGTATAGAAGTTCAGGTCCCCTACAATGAGCAGTTCTTC. Protein sequence: CASSIEVQVPYNEQFF.

V is TRBV15 and J is TRBJ2-3; the D is unclear. The V end lost 0 bases, the J end lost 3 bases, and 4 bases lay between the germline ends. This CDR3 is built from 13 residues. Looked up from germline, CDR1 is LNHNV and CDR2 is YYDKDF (reference sequence). The CDR3 DNA sequence: TGTGCCACCAGCAGAGATCCTACAGATACGCAGTATTTT. Residues: CATSRDPTDTQYF.

The V and J genes are TRBV7-3 and TRBJ2-1; possible D gene TRBD2, 5 bases. Germline CDR1 is SGHTA and CDR2 is FQGTGA. This CDR3 region has 14 residues. Trimming shortened V by 5 bases and J by 8 bases, and 16 bases separated the two germline ends. The CDR3 loop reads CASSPGLPRDEQFF. CDR3 coding DNA: TGTGCCAGCAGCCCTGGACTTCCTAGGGATGAGCAGTTCTTC.

This clone was detected a few times. The chain has TRBV10-3 and TRBJ1-3; D uncertain. CDR1 is ENHRY and CDR2 is SYGVKD in the germline V gene. The CDR3 totals 14 residues. Trimming cost V 0 bases and J 0 bases, with 3 bases left between them. CDR3 amino acids: CAISESSSGNTIYF. CDR3 bases: TGTGCCATCAGTGAGTCTAGCTCTGGAAACACCATATATTTT.

The gene calls are TRBV29-1 and TRBJ2-5, with D possibly called TRBD1 or TRBD2 (6 bases each). Trimming removed 4 bases from V and 2 bases from J, with 11 bases in between. The germline gives CDR1 SQVTM, CDR2 ANQGSEA. The CDR3 has 13 residues. CDR3: CSVGGGPQETQYF. For the CDR3, the DNA is TGCAGCGTTGGAGGGGGGCCTCAAGAGACCCAGTACTTC.

This sequence joins TRBV11-2 and TRBJ1-4, with D hard to call. CDR3 size: 16 residues. CDR1 SGHAT and CDR2 FQNNGV come from the germline V gene. Trimming took off 1 base at V and 0 bases at J, with 9 bases between the two ends. The CDR3 DNA reads as TGTGCCAGCAGCTTAGGCGTTGCAGCAACTAATGAAAAACTGTTTTTT. It is translated as CASSLGVAATNEKLFF. Variable domain in full (rest from reference TRBV11-2 and TRBJ1-4): EAGVAQSPRYKIIEKRQSVAFWCNPISGHATLYWYQQILGQGPKLLIQFQNNGVVDDSQLPKDRFSAERLKGVDSTLKIQPAKLEDSAVYLCASSLGVAATNEKLFFGSGTQLSVL.

CDR3 amino acids: CASSRDRTYEQYF. DNA for the CDR3: TGTGCCAGCAGCCGCGACAGGACTTACGAGCAGTACTTC. The chain joins TRBV6-5 to TRBJ2-7; maybe TRBD1 (6 bases). Germline CDR1 is MNHEY and CDR2 is SVGAGI. V lost 6 bases and J 4 bases, leaving 13 bases between the germline ends. The CDR3 loop spans 13 amino acids.

DNA for the CDR3: TGTGCCACCCTTCTGGACGGCCTCTATGGCTACACCTTC. Translated: CATLLDGLYGYTF. V usage is TRBV10-3 and J usage is TRBJ1-2; D gene ambiguous. V was pared by 10 bases and J by 4 bases, with 16 bases between. CDR1 is ENHRY and CDR2 is SYGVKD in the germline V gene. The CDR3 is 13 amino acids.

V is TRBV19 and J is TRBJ2-2, with 10 positions matching TRBD2. CDR1 is LNHDA and CDR2 is SQIVND in the germline V gene (reference sequence). V shed 5 bases, J shed 5 bases, and the junction held 5 bases outside the gene matches. The CDR3 loop spans 15 amino acids. In DNA form, the CDR3 reads TGTGCCAGTAGTCCCCAACTAGCGGGGACCGGGGAGCTGTTTTTT. Translated, it gives CASSPQLAGTGELFF.

The chain has TRBV2 and TRBJ1-2; 9 bases agree with TRBD1. Germline CDR1 reads SNHLY; CDR2 reads FYNNEI. The trim removed 9 bases at V and 6 bases at J, leaving 2 bases unmatched. This CDR3 contains 11 residues. The CDR3 nucleotides are TGTGCCAGTACAGGGGGCAATGGCTACACCTTC. Translation: CASTGGNGYTF.

The V gene is TRBV19, the J gene TRBJ2-7; 7 positions match TRBD1. V trimming: 2 bases; J trimming: 2 bases; junction bases outside the gene matches: 3. The germline CDR1 and CDR2 sequences are LNHDA and SQIVND (reference sequence). The CDR3 has 14 residues. The CDR3 region is CASSIQGETYEQYF. The CDR3 DNA reads as TGTGCCAGTAGTATACAGGGGGAAACCTACGAGCAGTACTTC.

This clone was observed once. The chain uses TRBV7-2 and TRBJ1-4, with D uncertain. The ends were cut back, 6 bases at V and 9 bases at J, with 20 bases in the middle. CDR3 length: 15 amino acids. Germline V gives CDR1 SGHTA, CDR2 FQGNSA. CDR3 residues: CASSSDHGENKKLFF. CDR3 in DNA: TGTGCCAGCAGTTCCGACCACGGAGAGAACAAAAAACTGTTTTTT. The full variable domain, rest sourced from reference TRBV7-2 and TRBJ1-4, is GAGVSQSPSNKVTEKGKDVELRCDPISGHTALYWYRQSLGQGLEFLIYFQGNSAPDKSGLPSDRFSAERTGGSVSTLTIQRTQQEDSAVYLCASSSDHGENKKLFFGSGTQLSVL.

This clone was counted once. The chain employs TRBV24-1 and TRBJ2-1, with D perhaps TRBD2 (5 bases). CDR1 and CDR2 (germline): KGHDR, SFDVKD. The CDR3 runs 13 residues. V shed 2 bases and J shed 8 bases, with 9 bases lying between them. This CDR3 reads CATSDSPADEQFF. CDR3 bases: TGTGCCACCAGTGATTCACCAGCGGATGAGCAGTTCTTC.

This sequence joins TRBV6-5 and TRBJ2-7; unclear D gene. Germline CDR1 and CDR2: MNHEY and SVGAGI. V lost 7 bases and J lost 0, with 13 bases in between. CDR3 length equals 14 residues. CDR3 sequence: CASTQTTVSYEQYF. DNA for the CDR3: TGTGCCAGCACCCAAACTACAGTCTCCTACGAGCAGTACTTC.

This chain connects TRBV18 to TRBJ2-3, with 7 bases aligning to TRBD1. Looked up from germline, CDR1 is KGHSH and CDR2 is LQKENI. Unmatched junction bases numbered 5, after V lost 3 bases and J lost 5 bases. This CDR3 spans 14 amino acids. The CDR3 coding sequence is TGTGCCAGCTCACCTTCGACAGGGCAAGATACGCAGTATTTT. It yields the protein CASSPSTGQDTQYF.

V is TRBV18 and J is TRBJ2-1, with 8 bases lining up with TRBD1. Unmatched junction bases numbered 5, after V lost 1 base and J lost 9 bases. This CDR3 region has 14 residues. Germline-derived CDR1 and CDR2 are KGHSH and LQKENI. The CDR3 region is CASSPLDREGEQFF. CDR3 bases: TGTGCCAGCTCACCACTGGACAGGGAAGGTGAGCAGTTCTTC.

CDR3 protein: CASSPGGNVPGAFF. Here the CDR3 DNA reads TGTGCCAGCAGCCCCGGGGGCAATGTACCGGGGGCTTTCTTT. The genes are TRBV7-8 and TRBJ1-1; D may be TRBD1 (6 bases). V lost 5 bases and J 11 bases, leaving 21 bases between the germline ends. The germline CDR1 and CDR2 sequences are SGHVS and FQNEAQ. CDR3 length: 14 residues.

The chain is built from TRBV7-9 and TRBJ2-3, with D possibly TRBD1 on 6 matching bases. Germline CDR1 SEHNR, CDR2 FQNEAQ (reference sequence). The V end was cut by 3 bases, the J end by 7 bases, with 8 bases between. The CDR3 sequence is 12 residues long. DNA of the CDR3: TGTGCCAGCAGCTTCGGGACAAATACGCAGTATTTT. It yields the protein CASSFGTNTQYF. Based on the CDR3 plus reference TRBV7-9 and TRBJ2-3, the full variable domain is DTGVSQNPRHKITKRGQNVTFRCDPISEHNRLYWYRQTLGQGPEFLTYFQNEAQLEKSRLLSDRFSAERPKGSFSTLEIQRTEQGDSAMYLCASSFGTNTQYFGPGTRLTVL.

The chain combines TRBV11-3 with TRBJ2-1; 7 positions match TRBD2. Germline CDR1 and CDR2: SGHNT and YENEEA. V trimming: 0 bases; J trimming: 0 bases; junction bases outside the gene matches: 5. This CDR3 has 17 amino acids. The CDR3 sequence is CASSLEGGTGSYNEQFF. DNA for the CDR3: TGTGCCAGCAGCTTAGAGGGGGGGACCGGCTCCTACAATGAGCAGTTCTTC.

The chain uses TRBV7-9 and TRBJ2-1, with D possibly matching TRBD2 (6 bases). The V end lost 4 bases, the J end lost 0 bases, and 10 bases lay between the germline ends. CDR3 length: 15 amino acids. From germline, CDR1 is SEHNR and CDR2 FQNEAQ (reference sequence). The CDR3 is CASSYRGSSYNEQFF. The CDR3 DNA reads as TGTGCCAGCAGCTACCGGGGGAGCTCCTACAATGAGCAGTTCTTC.

This chain uses TRBV7-9 with TRBJ2-3; 8 nucleotides line up with TRBD2. With 2 bases clipped from V and 3 bases from J, the junction kept 7 bases outside the gene matches. The CDR3 runs to 16 residues. Germline V lookup: CDR1 SEHNR, CDR2 FQNEAQ (reference sequence). CDR3 protein: CASSLTGGQTTDTQYF. The CDR3 DNA reads TGTGCCAGCAGCTTAACGGGGGGGCAAACAACAGATACGCAGTATTTT. Variable domain in full (rest from reference TRBV7-9 and TRBJ2-3): DTGVSQNPRHKITKRGQNVTFRCDPISEHNRLYWYRQTLGQGPEFLTYFQNEAQLEKSRLLSDRFSAERPKGSFSTLEIQRTEQGDSAMYLCASSLTGGQTTDTQYFGPGTRLTVL.

The chain uses TRBV19 and TRBJ1-6; the D is unclear. The CDR3 extends over 14 amino acids. Trimming shortened V by 7 bases and J by 2 bases, and 9 bases separated the two germline ends. CDR1 is LNHDA, CDR2 SQIVND, per germline (reference sequence). CDR3 in DNA: TGTGCCAGTAAACCGGACGCCTATAATTCACCCCTCCACTTT. Translated, it gives CASKPDAYNSPLHF.

The gene calls are TRBV21-1 and TRBJ2-7. TRBV21-1 constitutes a pseudogene. There are 17 residues in the CDR3. CDR3 in DNA: TGTGCCAGCAGCAAAGCAGAAGGACCGAGGAGCTCCTACGAGCAGTACTTC. Residues: CASSKAEGPRSSYEQYF.

V is TRBV7-9 and J is TRBJ1-5; 8 bases align to TRBD1. The V gene's germline CDR1 is SEHNR and CDR2 FQNEAQ (reference sequence). The V gene end was trimmed by 1 base and the J gene end by 4 bases; junction bases not matched to a gene: 3. The CDR3 runs 15 residues. The CDR3 spells CASSLGDRQNQPQHF. The CDR3 DNA follows: TGTGCCAGCAGCTTAGGGGACAGGCAGAATCAGCCCCAGCATTTT.